The 29 T cell receptor beta chains below come from one sample, sequenced in a study of regulatory T cells in long-lasting Graves disease. Sample time point: newly diagnosed GD, antithyroid drugs for less than 3 months. TCR sequences were obtained from RNA taken from PBMCs. Relying on iRepertoire HTBI primers and Arm-PCR of CDR3 regions, the team built TCR beta libraries. MiXCR was run by TCRdb on the multiplex PCR reads, yielding one entry per CDR3 protein. The sample yields about 320,000 distinct CDR3 sequences, 15% to 20% seen once. The sample in question was peripheral blood mononuclear cells (PBMCs), obtained at new diagnosis, from a patient treated with antithyroid drugs. These receptors all stem from a female donor with Graves disease.

The sample holds many counts of this clonotype. The chain combines TRBV6-1 with TRBJ2-3; 10 nucleotides agree with TRBD2. V lost 4 bases to trimming and J lost 1 base; unmatched junction nucleotides: 2. CDR3 size: 15 residues. Germline CDR1 MNHNS, CDR2 SASEGT. DNA for the CDR3: TGTGCCAGCAGTGCCCTAGCGGGGGGCACAGATACGCAGTATTTT. This encodes CASSALAGGTDTQYF.

Notes on this clonotype: This sequence is one base from a far larger clone and is likely a read error. This chain connects TRBV6-1 to TRBJ2-3, with D possibly being TRBD1 (6 bases). Germline CDR1 reads MNHNS; CDR2 reads SASEGT. CDR3 length: 16 amino acids. V was cut by 5 bases and J by 2 bases, with 17 bases left in between. CDR3: CASSTRGRDNTDTQYF. CDR3 DNA: TGTGCCAGCAGTACCCGGGGCAGGGACAACACAGATACGCAGTATTTT.

This clonotype came up many times. J is TRBJ2-5 and V is TRBV7-9, with 7 nucleotides matching TRBD2. This CDR3 region has 15 residues. Germline CDR1 is SEHNR and CDR2 is FQNEAQ (reference sequence). Trimming at V came to 8 bases and at J to 2 bases, leaving 11 bases not matched to a gene. The CDR3 reads CASLTGEGWQETQYF. For the CDR3, the DNA is TGTGCCAGCCTCACCGGGGAGGGTTGGCAAGAGACCCAGTACTTC. Together with reference TRBV7-9 and TRBJ2-5, the CDR3 gives the full variable domain: DTGVSQNPRHKITKRGQNVTFRCDPISEHNRLYWYRQTLGQGPEFLTYFQNEAQLEKSRLLSDRFSAERPKGSFSTLEIQRTEQGDSAMYLCASLTGEGWQETQYFGPGTRLLVL.

This clonotype was found many times. The chain recombines TRBV10-3 with TRBJ2-3, with 7 bases identical to TRBD1. Germline CDR1 and CDR2: ENHRY and SYGVKD. This CDR3 spans 16 amino acids. V shed 2 bases and J 1 base; nucleotides not matched to a gene: 6. The CDR3 loop is CAISERGGVGTDTQYF. The CDR3 region has the DNA TGTGCCATCAGTGAGAGAGGGGGCGTTGGCACAGATACGCAGTATTTT.

This clonotype was seen repeatedly, ten times or more. The chain couples TRBV20-1 to TRBJ1-4, with D tentatively TRBD1 (6 bases). There are 16 residues in the CDR3. Germline V gives CDR1 DFQATT, CDR2 SNEGSKA (reference sequence). Between the trimmed V and J ends, which lost 6 bases and 1 base, there was a span of 18 bases. The CDR3 nucleotides read TGCAGTGCCACCCCGGATGGGGGGCGAACTAATGAAAAACTGTTTTTT. It encodes CSATPDGGRTNEKLFF.

The table lists this clonotype with many counts. The chain joins TRBV7-2 to TRBJ2-7; TRBD1 might be the D (6 bases). This CDR3 comprises 15 residues. V dropped 3 bases and J dropped 0 bases, with 12 bases sitting between them. The germline gives CDR1 SGHTA, CDR2 FQGNSA. CDR3 nucleotides: TGTGCCAGCAGCTTTCAGGGGTCGAACTCCTACGAGCAGTACTTC. It encodes CASSFQGSNSYEQYF.

The table lists this clonotype with many counts. V is TRBV20-1 and J is TRBJ2-3; D possibly corresponds to TRBD2 (6 bases). V was pared by 6 bases and J by 2 bases, with 15 bases between. Germline V CDR1 and CDR2: DFQATT, SNEGSKA (reference sequence). CDR3 length: 14 amino acids. CDR3 nucleotide sequence: TGCAGTGCGCTGACTAGGAAGGACACAGATACGCAGTATTTT. Translating it yields CSALTRKDTDTQYF.

This clonotype appeared many times. This rearrangement joins TRBV7-9 to TRBJ2-1; 8 nucleotides line up with TRBD2. CDR1 is SEHNR and CDR2 is FQNEAQ in the germline V gene (reference sequence). V shed 5 bases, J shed 0 bases, and the junction held 9 bases outside the gene matches. The CDR3 consists of 17 residues. CDR3: CASSTVDSGISYNEQFF. The CDR3 nucleotides read TGTGCCAGCAGCACCGTGGATAGCGGGATCTCCTACAATGAGCAGTTCTTC.

About this clonotype: This CDR3 is missing its conserved last phenylalanine or tryptophan, likely due to a read error. It is unclear where the CDR3 begins or ends on the DNA, so no DNA is shown, and the CDR3 is as TCRdb lists it. The V gene is TRBV2, the J gene TRBJ2-4; the tabulated D call, TRBD2, remains unverified against the DNA. Germline CDR1 reads SNHLY; CDR2 reads FYNNEI. Including both end residues, the CDR3 is 13 amino acids long. The CDR3 sequence is CASSNTYEQYFGP.

This clonotype was seen many times. The rearrangement joins TRBV7-8 to TRBJ2-7; weak D call: TRBD2 (5 bases). The CDR3 sequence is 11 residues long. The germline CDR1 and CDR2 sequences are SGHVS and FQNEAQ. Trimming removed 5 bases at V and 6 bases at J, with 8 bases between. The CDR3 DNA follows: TGTGCCAGCAGCCCGGGATTCGAGCAGTACTTC. Translation: CASSPGFEQYF.

This clonotype was seen many times. The chain is built from TRBV19 and TRBJ1-1, with a tentative D call TRBD1 (5 bases). The length of the CDR3 is 15 residues. CDR1 is LNHDA and CDR2 is SQIVND in the germline V gene (reference sequence). V lost 7 bases, J lost 3 bases, and 18 bases lay in between. CDR3 sequence (DNA): TGTGCCAGTAATCCCGACAGTGCGAAAGACACTGAAGCTTTCTTT. It codes for CASNPDSAKDTEAFF.

This clonotype occurred many times. The V and J genes are TRBV11-3 and TRBJ2-1, with 8 bases that match TRBD1. V dropped 2 bases and J dropped 5; count of bases not matched to a gene: 8. In germline, CDR1 is SGHNT, CDR2 YENEEA. The CDR3 runs to 16 residues. CDR3 loop: CASSLFSQGANNEQFF. The CDR3 DNA reads as TGTGCCAGCAGCTTATTCTCCCAGGGGGCCAACAATGAGCAGTTCTTC.

The chain employs TRBV11-2 and TRBJ1-2, with D unclear. Trimming pared 4 bases from V and 8 bases from J, leaving 20 bases between. This CDR3 contains 15 residues. Looked up from germline, CDR1 is SGHAT and CDR2 is FQNNGV. The CDR3 reads CASSSPRWPREGYTF. Written as DNA, the CDR3 is TGTGCCAGCAGCTCTCCCCGTTGGCCCCGGGAGGGCTACACCTTC. The full variable domain, rest sourced from reference TRBV11-2 and TRBJ1-2, is EAGVAQSPRYKIIEKRQSVAFWCNPISGHATLYWYQQILGQGPKLLIQFQNNGVVDDSQLPKDRFSAERLKGVDSTLKIQPAKLEDSAVYLCASSSPRWPREGYTFGSGTRLTVV.

This clonotype was picked up many times. The J gene is TRBJ2-5, the V gene TRBV27; 9 bases are a match to TRBD1. V was pared by 6 bases and J by 9 bases, with 11 bases of the junction left unmatched. The CDR3 runs to 14 residues. CDR1 and CDR2 from the germline V gene are MNHEY and SMNVEV (reference sequence). As DNA, the CDR3 is TGTGCCAGCAGCCCCGGGACAGGGAGTCCCCCCCAGTACTTC. It translates to CASSPGTGSPPQYF.

Regarding this clonotype: This could be a read error, since a much larger clone is one nucleotide away. The CDR3 sequence is CASSLSGDGEQFF. CDR3 nucleotide sequence: TGTGCCAGCAGTTTATCCGGGGATGGCGAGCAGTTCTTC. V and J are TRBV28 and TRBJ2-1; tentatively, D is TRBD2 (5 bases). The V gene lost 1 base and the J gene lost 10 bases, with 11 bases spanning the gap. CDR1 MDHEN and CDR2 SYDVKM come from the germline V gene. This CDR3 is built from 13 residues. Full variable domain (missing parts from reference TRBV28 and TRBJ2-1): DVKVTQSSRYLVKRTGEKVFLECVQDMDHENMFWYRQDPGLGLRLIYFSYDVKMKEKGDIPEGYSVSREKKERFSLILESASTNQTSMYLCASSLSGDGEQFFGPGTRLTVL.

In its sample, this clonotype was seen many times. The chain employs TRBV7-9 and TRBJ1-5; D unclear. This CDR3 is 14 amino acids long. The germline V and J ends were trimmed by 6 bases and 5 bases, with 14 bases remaining between them. Germline V gene data show CDR1 as SEHNR and CDR2 as FQNEAQ (reference sequence). The CDR3, as DNA: TGTGCCAGCAGAGGGCCGTCGGGAGATCAGCCCCAGCATTTT. Its protein product is CASRGPSGDQPQHF.

This clonotype was found many times. The chain recombines TRBV10-3 with TRBJ2-2; TRBD2 matches at 10 bases. V lost 7 bases to trimming and J lost 7 bases; unmatched junction nucleotides: 9. Germline CDR1 ENHRY, CDR2 SYGVKD. The CDR3 sequence is 15 residues long. CDR3 sequence reads: CAIKSLAGVNGELFF. The CDR3 DNA follows: TGTGCCATCAAGTCCCTAGCGGGAGTGAACGGGGAGCTGTTTTTT.

This clonotype was counted between two and nine times. The chain joins TRBV19 to TRBJ2-3; 7 bases are a match to TRBD1. The CDR3 runs to 17 residues. The germline CDR1 and CDR2 sequences are LNHDA and SQIVND (reference sequence). Losses at the gene ends were 3 bases for V and 2 bases for J; bases not matched to a gene: 11. The CDR3 loop reads CASSIGNTGVYTDTQYF. CDR3 bases: TGTGCCAGTAGTATCGGCAATACAGGGGTCTACACAGATACGCAGTATTTT.

This clonotype appeared many times. This chain joins TRBV11-2 and TRBJ2-1; 9 nucleotides line up with TRBD2. Germline V gives CDR1 SGHAT, CDR2 FQNNGV. The CDR3 covers 17 residues. Germline trimming cut 3 bases from V and 7 bases from J; bases unmatched to any gene: 13. The CDR3 sequence is CASSFTRRGGGENEQFF. The CDR3 DNA reads TGTGCCAGCAGCTTCACAAGAAGAGGCGGGGGGGAAAATGAGCAGTTCTTC.

A remark on this clonotype: A much bigger clone sits one base away, suggesting this may be a read error. The genes are TRBV20-1 and TRBJ1-6; no clear D. The CDR3 consists of 11 residues. The germline V gene has CDR1 DFQATT and CDR2 SNEGSKA (reference sequence). The CDR3 sequence: CSAGEDRLLHF. The CDR3 region has the DNA TGCAGTGCTGGAGAGGACCGTCTCCTCCACTTT.

As regards this clonotype: This may be a read error, as it is one base from a much larger clone. The chain carries TRBV11-3 and TRBJ1-2; maybe TRBD1 (5 bases). This CDR3 spans 14 amino acids. The germline V gene encodes CDR1 SGHNT and CDR2 YENEEA. The CDR3 here is CASSPGHPSYGHTF. In DNA form, the CDR3 reads TGTGCCAGCAGTCCCGGACATCCCAGCTATGGCCACACCTTC.

This clonotype appeared many times. The V call is TRBV10-2, the J call TRBJ2-4, with TRBD1 as a possible D gene (5 bases). Trimming removed 4 bases from V and 3 bases from J, with 19 bases in between. CDR3 size: 17 residues. From germline, CDR1 is WSHSY and CDR2 SAAADI. The CDR3 is CASSGVTGRADKNIQYF. In nucleotides, the CDR3 is TGCGCCAGCAGTGGGGTTACGGGCAGGGCAGACAAAAACATTCAGTACTTC.

This clonotype was recorded many times. The chain combines TRBV24-1 with TRBJ2-1; 8 bases match TRBD1. The germline V gene has CDR1 KGHDR and CDR2 SFDVKD. The CDR3 runs 18 residues. J lost 8 bases, V lost 1 base, and 15 bases had no gene match. Here the CDR3 DNA reads TGTGCCACCAGTGATTTCCAAGGGACAGGCGGACCCCCCGATGAGCAGTTCTTC. Translation: CATSDFQGTGGPPDEQFF.

Turning to this clonotype: Being one base from a much bigger clone, this may be a read error. The chain links TRBV2 to TRBJ2-3, with D possibly matching TRBD2 (6 bases). Trimming pared 6 bases from V and 8 bases from J, leaving 18 bases between. Germline assignment: CDR1 SNHLY and CDR2 FYNNEI. The CDR3 covers 14 residues. Here the CDR3 reads CASRRVPAGGTQYF. The DNA for the CDR3 is TGTGCCAGCAGGAGGGTCCCCGCCGGGGGTACGCAGTATTTT. Variable domain in full (rest from reference TRBV2 and TRBJ2-3): EPEVTQTPSHQVTQMGQEVILRCVPISNHLYFYWYRQILGQKVEFLVSFYNNEISEKSEIFDDQFSVERPDGSNFTLKIRSTKLEDSAMYFCASRRVPAGGTQYFGPGTRLTVL.

This clonotype came up a few times. The chain carries TRBV5-1 and TRBJ2-5; D is uncertain. This CDR3 has 14 amino acids. V was pared by 0 bases and J by 5 bases, with 11 bases between. Germline V gives CDR1 SGHRS, CDR2 YFSETQ. This CDR3 reads CASSLDMVRETQYF. Written as DNA, the CDR3 is TGCGCCAGCAGCTTGGATATGGTTCGGGAGACCCAGTACTTC.

The chain couples TRBV6-4 to TRBJ2-7; D unclear. The V gene lost 5 bases and the J gene lost 7 bases, with 21 bases spanning the gap. Germline CDR1 reads MRHNA; CDR2 reads SNTAGT. The CDR3 extends over 15 amino acids. CDR3 DNA sequence: TGTGCCAGCAGTTACACTCGGACCAACCTAGGGGAGCAGTACTTC. Its protein product is CASSYTRTNLGEQYF.

This clonotype was picked up many times. This chain connects TRBV19 to TRBJ2-2; D possibly uses TRBD1 or TRBD2 (5 bases each). This CDR3 has 15 residues. In germline, CDR1 is LNHDA, CDR2 SQIVND (reference sequence). V was shortened by 4 bases and J by 4 bases, with 13 bases between the two germline ends. The CDR3: CASSTHSGTTGELFF. The CDR3 DNA reads as TGTGCCAGTAGTACGCATTCAGGGACCACCGGGGAGCTGTTTTTT. Variable domain in full (rest from reference TRBV19 and TRBJ2-2): DGGITQSPKYLFRKEGQNVTLSCEQNLNHDAMYWYRQDPGQGLRLIYYSQIVNDFQKGDIAEGYSVSREKKESFPLTVTSAQKNPTAFYLCASSTHSGTTGELFFGEGSRLTVL.

This clonotype was seen ten or more times. The rearrangement uses TRBV7-9 and TRBJ1-1, with TRBD1 matching over 7 bases. CDR1 and CDR2 (germline): SEHNR, FQNEAQ (reference sequence). The CDR3 covers 20 residues. V lost 3 bases to trimming and J lost 2 bases; unmatched junction nucleotides: 21. Here the CDR3 reads CASSLSILPGQWVPNTEAFF. CDR3 coding DNA: TGTGCCAGCAGCTTGAGTATTCTCCCGGGACAGTGGGTACCTAACACTGAAGCTTTCTTT.

The rearrangement links TRBV30 to TRBJ2-3; no firm D call. CDR1 GTSNPN and CDR2 SVGIG come from the germline V gene (reference sequence). This CDR3 region has 13 residues. Trimming took 0 bases from V and 2 from J, leaving 6 bases between them. In nucleotides, the CDR3 is TGTGCCTGGAGTGTAGCGTACACAGATACGCAGTATTTT. The encoded protein is CAWSVAYTDTQYF.